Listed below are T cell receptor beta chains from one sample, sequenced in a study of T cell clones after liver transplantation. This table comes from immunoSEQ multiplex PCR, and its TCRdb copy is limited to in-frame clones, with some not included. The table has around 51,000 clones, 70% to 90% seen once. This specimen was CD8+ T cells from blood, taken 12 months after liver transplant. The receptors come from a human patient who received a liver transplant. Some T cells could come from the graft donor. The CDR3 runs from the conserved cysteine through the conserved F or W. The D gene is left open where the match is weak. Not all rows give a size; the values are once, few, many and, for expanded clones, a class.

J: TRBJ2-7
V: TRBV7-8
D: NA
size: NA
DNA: TGTGCCAGCAGCTTGGGCAGGGAAGCCTACGAGCAGTACTTC
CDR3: CASSLGREAYEQYF

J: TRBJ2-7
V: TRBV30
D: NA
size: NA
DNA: TGTGCCTGGAGGTTGACAGAGTTCTACGAGCAGTACTTC
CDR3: CAWRLTEFYEQYF

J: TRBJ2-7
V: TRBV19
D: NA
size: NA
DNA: TGTGCCAGTAGTGGGGGGACTTCCTACGAGCAGTACTTC
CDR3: CASSGGTSYEQYF

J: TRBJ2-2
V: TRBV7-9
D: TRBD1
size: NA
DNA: TGTGCCAGCAGCTTACGGGGCCGGGACAGGGTATTTGACGGGGAGCTGTTTTTT
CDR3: CASSLRGRDRVFDGELFF

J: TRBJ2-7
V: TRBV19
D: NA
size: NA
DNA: TGTGCCTCCGGGTGGGGCAGTACCTACGAGCAGTACTTC
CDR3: CASGWGSTYEQYF

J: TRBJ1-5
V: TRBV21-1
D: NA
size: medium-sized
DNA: TGTGCCAGCAGCCGCCGGGCCATCAATCAGCCCCAGCATTTT
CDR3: CASSRRAINQPQHF

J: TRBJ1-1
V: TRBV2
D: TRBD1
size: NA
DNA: TGTGCCAGCAGTGAACTCTTAAGGGGGCGGACGAACACTGAAGCTTTCTTT
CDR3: CASSELLRGRTNTEAFF

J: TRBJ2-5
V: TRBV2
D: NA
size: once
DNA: TGTGCCACCCGGACGGCTCAAGAGACCCAGTACTTC
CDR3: CATRTAQETQYF

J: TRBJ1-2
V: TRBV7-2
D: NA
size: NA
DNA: TGTGCCAGCAGCTTAGTTGGACAGCCCTATGGCTACACCTTC
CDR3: CASSLVGQPYGYTF

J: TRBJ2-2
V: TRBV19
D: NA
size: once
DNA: TGTGCCAGTAGTCCGACAGGATCTGGGGAGCTGTTTTTT
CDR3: CASSPTGSGELFF

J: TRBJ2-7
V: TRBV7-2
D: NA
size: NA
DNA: TGTGCCAGCAGCCCGGGGACTCTTTTGGAGCAGTACTTC
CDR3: CASSPGTLLEQYF

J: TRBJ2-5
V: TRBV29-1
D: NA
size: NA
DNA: TGCAGCGTTGGAGCGGAGACCCAGTACTTC
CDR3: CSVGAETQYF

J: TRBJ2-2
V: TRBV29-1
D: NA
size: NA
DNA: TGCAGCGGATGGACGGCGAACACCGGGGAGCTGTTTTTT
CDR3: CSGWTANTGELFF

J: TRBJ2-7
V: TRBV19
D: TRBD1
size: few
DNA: TGTGCCAGTAGTATACAGGGGGACTCCTACGAGCAGTACTTC
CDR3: CASSIQGDSYEQYF

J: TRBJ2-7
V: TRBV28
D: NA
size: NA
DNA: TGTGCCAGCAGTCCCGGAATACTAAGTGGGCACTACGAGCAGTACTTC
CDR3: CASSPGILSGHYEQYF

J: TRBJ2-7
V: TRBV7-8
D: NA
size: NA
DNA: TGTGCCAGCAGCTCCCCCCCCGGGGGGCGGTCCTACGAGCAGTACTTC
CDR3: CASSSPPGGRSYEQYF

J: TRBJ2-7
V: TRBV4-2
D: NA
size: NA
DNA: TGTGCCAGCAGCCAAGATCGGGACCCTGACGAGCAGTACTTC
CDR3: CASSQDRDPDEQYF

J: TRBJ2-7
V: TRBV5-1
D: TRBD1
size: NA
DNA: TGCGCCAGCACTAGCTCGGACAGGCCCTACTCCTACGAGCAGTACTTC
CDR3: CASTSSDRPYSYEQYF

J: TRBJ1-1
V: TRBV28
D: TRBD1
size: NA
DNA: TGTGCCAGCAGCAGACAGGGGATGAACACTGAAGCTTTCTTT
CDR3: CASSRQGMNTEAFF

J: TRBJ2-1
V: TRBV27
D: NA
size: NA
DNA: TGTGCCAGCAGTTTAGCCGGCTTCTACAATGAGCAGTTCTTC
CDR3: CASSLAGFYNEQFF

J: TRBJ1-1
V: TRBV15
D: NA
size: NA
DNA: TGTGCCACCAGCTGGAGGGGGAACACTGAAGCTTTCTTT
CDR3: CATSWRGNTEAFF

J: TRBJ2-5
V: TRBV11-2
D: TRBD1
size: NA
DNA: TGTGCCAGCAGCTTAAATACAGGGGAAGCCCACACCCCTCAAGAGACCCAGTACTTC
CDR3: CASSLNTGEAHTPQETQYF